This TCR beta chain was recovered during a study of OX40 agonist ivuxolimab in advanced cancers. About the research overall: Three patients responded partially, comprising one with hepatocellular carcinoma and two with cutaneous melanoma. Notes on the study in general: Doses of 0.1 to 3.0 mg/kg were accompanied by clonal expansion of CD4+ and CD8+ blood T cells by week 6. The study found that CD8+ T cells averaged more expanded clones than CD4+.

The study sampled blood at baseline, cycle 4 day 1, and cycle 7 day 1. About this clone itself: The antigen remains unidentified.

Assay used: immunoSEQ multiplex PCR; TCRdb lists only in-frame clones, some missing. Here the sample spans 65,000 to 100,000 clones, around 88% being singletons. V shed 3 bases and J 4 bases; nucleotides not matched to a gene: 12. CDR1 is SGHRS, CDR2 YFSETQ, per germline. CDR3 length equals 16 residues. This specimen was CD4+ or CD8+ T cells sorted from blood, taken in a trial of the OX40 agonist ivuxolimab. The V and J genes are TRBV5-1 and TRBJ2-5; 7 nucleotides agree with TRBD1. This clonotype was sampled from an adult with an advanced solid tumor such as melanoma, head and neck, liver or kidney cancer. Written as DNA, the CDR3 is TGCGCCAGCAGCTCATACCGACAGGGTCAGGGAGAGACCCAGTACTTC. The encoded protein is CASSSYRQGQGETQYF.